This T cell receptor (beta chain) was identified during a study of blood T cell repertoires in COVID-19. This table comes from immunoSEQ multiplex PCR, and its TCRdb copy is limited to in-frame clones, with some not included. The sample contains roughly 150,000 clones, roughly 81% of which appear only once. CDR1 and CDR2 (germline): KGHSH, LQKENI. The ends were cut back, 4 bases at V and 2 bases at J, with 15 bases in the middle. The length of the CDR3 is 16 residues. The sequenced material came from peripheral blood. The chain combines TRBV18 with TRBJ1-5; D unclear. The origin of this receptor is a woman aged 80 or older with COVID-19, enrolled during active disease. The CDR3 DNA reads as TGTGCCAGCTCACACTCGGGGAGCTGGGGCAATCAGCCCCAGCATTTT. Its translation: CASSHSGSWGNQPQHF.